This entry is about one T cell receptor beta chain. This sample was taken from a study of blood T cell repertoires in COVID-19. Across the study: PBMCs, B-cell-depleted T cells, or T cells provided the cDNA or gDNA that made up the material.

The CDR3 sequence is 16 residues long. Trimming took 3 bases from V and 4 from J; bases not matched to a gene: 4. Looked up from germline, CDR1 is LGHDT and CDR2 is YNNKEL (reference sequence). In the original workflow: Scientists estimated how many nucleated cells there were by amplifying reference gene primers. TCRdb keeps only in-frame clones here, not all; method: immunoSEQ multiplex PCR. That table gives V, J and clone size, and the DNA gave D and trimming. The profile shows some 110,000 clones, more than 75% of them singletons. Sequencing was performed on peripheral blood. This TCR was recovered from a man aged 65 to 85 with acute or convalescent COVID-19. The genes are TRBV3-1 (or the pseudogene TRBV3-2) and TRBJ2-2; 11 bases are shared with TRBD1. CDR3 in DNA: TGTGCCAGCAGCCAGAGGACAGGGGGCACCACCGGGGAGCTGTTTTTT. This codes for CASSQRTGGTTGELFF.